One sample yielded the 21 T cell receptor beta chains listed below, sequenced in a study of Graves' ophthalmopathy and Graves' hyperthyroidism. Using RNA transcripts, the TCR beta CDR3 regions were amplified. The authors performed first-round RT-PCR with HTBI primers and then a second-round multiplex PCR. Each CDR3 protein gets one entry after TCRdb re-called the multiplex PCR reads with MiXCR. The table records about 550,000 distinct CDR3 sequences, under 45% of them present only once. The sequencing sample was made of peripheral blood or thyroid tissue (not recorded which). The source is an adult man with Graves' hyperthyroidism.

The genes are TRBV2 and TRBJ1-4; 11 nucleotides match TRBD1. This CDR3 has 14 residues. The germline CDR1 and CDR2 sequences are SNHLY and FYNNEI. The V segment lost 7 bases and the J segment 8 bases; nucleotides outside the gene matches: 6. The CDR3 loop reads CASTKWTGGEKLFF. The CDR3 DNA is TGTGCCAGCACCAAGTGGACAGGGGGCGAAAAACTGTTTTTT. Looking up the rest from reference TRBV2 and TRBJ1-4 gives the full variable domain: EPEVTQTPSHQVTQMGQEVILRCVPISNHLYFYWYRQILGQKVEFLVSFYNNEISEKSEIFDDQFSVERPDGSNFTLKIRSTKLEDSAMYFCASTKWTGGEKLFFGSGTQLSVL.

This clonotype occurred many times. This chain's CDR3 is CASSLQPSEEETQYF. CDR3 nucleotide sequence: TGTGCCAGCAGCTTGCAGCCTAGCGAGGAAGAGACCCAGTACTTC. V gene TRBV5-8 combines with J gene TRBJ2-5; tentatively, D is TRBD2 (6 bases). V was shortened by 1 base and J by 3 bases, with 13 bases between the two germline ends. The CDR3 length is 15 residues. The germline V gene has CDR1 SGHTS and CDR2 YDEGEE.

A few counts support this clonotype. This chain uses TRBV13 with TRBJ1-1; 8 positions match TRBD1. J was trimmed by 6 bases and V by 4 bases; bases with no gene match: 10. The germline V gene has CDR1 PRHDT and CDR2 FYEKMQ (reference sequence). This CDR3 contains 15 residues. The CDR3 nucleotides read TGTGCCAGCAGCTCCAGACTCGGGACAGGTCCTGAAGCTTTCTTT. This encodes CASSSRLGTGPEAFF.

This clonotype was found many times. This chain joins TRBV7-8 and TRBJ1-2; D remains ambiguous. Germline assignment: CDR1 SGHVS and CDR2 FQNEAQ. This CDR3 is 14 amino acids long. V lost 2 bases and J lost 1, with 8 bases in between. In DNA form, the CDR3 reads TGTGCCAGCAGCTTATCGCGGAGTAACTATGGCTACACCTTC. This gives the protein CASSLSRSNYGYTF. Full variable domain (remainder filled in from reference TRBV7-8 and TRBJ1-2): GAGVSQSPRYKVAKRGQDVALRCDPISGHVSLFWYQQALGQGPEFLTYFQNEAQLDKSGLPSDRFFAERPEGSVSTLKIQRTQQEDSAVYLCASSLSRSNYGYTFGSGTRLTVV.

The chain joins TRBV27 to TRBJ1-5; no clear D. The CDR3 covers 14 residues. Deletions cut 6 bases from V and 0 bases from J, with 9 bases between. Germline values: CDR1 MNHEY, CDR2 SMNVEV (reference sequence). CDR3 region: CASSPQSSNQPQHF. CDR3 in DNA: TGTGCCAGCAGCCCCCAGAGTAGCAATCAGCCCCAGCATTTT.

This clonotype has just a few counts. One end of the junction fails to match germline, which may point to a read error. The V and J genes are TRBV7-7 and TRBJ2-7; TRBD2 might be the D (6 bases). This CDR3 has 13 residues. Germline-derived CDR1 and CDR2 are SSHAT and FNYEAQ (reference sequence). As DNA, the CDR3 is TGTGCTAGCAGCTTAGCGGTAAGGGCTGAGCAGTACTTC. This codes for CASSLAVRAEQYF.

Ten or more counts support this clonotype. The chain employs TRBV7-9 and TRBJ1-3; no definite D call. Trimming removed 6 bases at V and 1 base at J, with 4 bases between. This CDR3 is 12 amino acids long. Germline V gene lookup returns CDR1 SEHNR and CDR2 FQNEAQ (reference sequence). CDR3 sequence: CASRESGNTIYF. CDR3 in DNA: TGTGCCAGCAGGGAATCTGGAAACACCATATATTTT.

The rearrangement joins TRBV7-9 to TRBJ2-7, with 12 bases fitting TRBD1. The V segment lost 4 bases and the J segment 3 bases; nucleotides outside the gene matches: 4. CDR1 and CDR2 (germline): SEHNR, FQNEAQ (reference sequence). The length of the CDR3 is 15 residues. The CDR3 spells CASSSGQGAIYEQYF. Here the CDR3 DNA reads TGTGCCAGCAGCTCGGGACAGGGGGCCATCTACGAGCAGTACTTC.

J is TRBJ2-1 and V is TRBV7-8, with TRBD1 matching over 9 bases. Germline V lookup: CDR1 SGHVS, CDR2 FQNEAQ. The V gene end was trimmed by 5 bases and the J gene end by 7 bases; junction bases not matched to a gene: 3. This CDR3 contains 13 residues. DNA of the CDR3: TGTGCCAGCAGCGACAGGGGGTGGAATGAGCAGTTCTTC. Protein product: CASSDRGWNEQFF.

This clonotype was seen many times. The chain uses TRBV6-6 and TRBJ1-1, with D maybe TRBD1 (5 bases). V shed 2 bases and J shed 4 bases, with 11 bases lying between them. The CDR3 extends over 14 amino acids. Looked up from germline, CDR1 is MNHNY and CDR2 is SVGAGI (reference sequence). The DNA for the CDR3 is TGTGCCAGCAGTTACGGGACGAAATTCACTGAAGCTTTCTTT. Translating gives CASSYGTKFTEAFF.

The chain carries TRBV2 and TRBJ2-6; D is possibly TRBD2 (6 bases). The CDR3 sequence is 15 residues long. Germline CDR1 reads SNHLY; CDR2 reads FYNNEI. V lost 4 bases and J lost 3, with 10 bases in between. CDR3 in DNA: TGTGCCAGCAGTGCCGGGGGAAATGGGGCCAACGTCCTGACTTTC. Residues: CASSAGGNGANVLTF.

A note on this clonotype: A junction end diverges from the germline sequence, so it may reflect a read error. The chain uses TRBV29-1 and TRBJ2-7; D is tentatively TRBD1 or TRBD2 (5 bases each). The CDR3 is 13 amino acids. CDR1 is SQVTM and CDR2 is ANQGSEA in the germline V gene. The CDR3 sequence is CAWSVRGDGEQYF. In DNA, the CDR3 is TGTGCCTGGAGTGTACGAGGGGACGGCGAGCAGTACTTC.

There are many counts of this clonotype. The CDR3 sequence: CASSEGQGASYEQYF. CDR3 DNA: TGCGCCAGCAGTGAGGGACAAGGCGCTTCCTACGAGCAGTACTTC. The rearrangement uses TRBV10-2 and TRBJ2-7; a weak D match, TRBD1 (5 bases). The CDR3 runs to 15 residues. Germline V gene sequence: CDR1 WSHSY, CDR2 SAAADI. Trimming took off 2 bases at V and 1 base at J, with 12 bases between the two ends.

A remark on this clonotype: A clone one base away is much larger, so this may be a read error. The V gene is TRBV6-5, the J gene TRBJ2-5; TRBD1 is a possible D gene (5 bases). CDR1 and CDR2 (germline): MNHEY, SVGAGI. The V gene lost 5 bases and the J gene lost 5 bases, with 15 bases spanning the gap. CDR3 length equals 14 residues. In DNA, the CDR3 is TGTGCCAGCAGTCTTCAGGGTAACGGGGAGACCCAGTACTTC. Protein: CASSLQGNGETQYF.

Only one count was recorded for this clonotype. A junction boundary mismatches the germline segment, possibly from a read error. The genes are TRBV29-1 and TRBJ1-1, with D possibly TRBD1 on 6 matching bases. CDR1 and CDR2 (germline): SQVTM, ANQGSEA. The CDR3 has 11 amino acids. CDR3 nucleotide sequence: TGCAGCGGGGGGCGTCACACTGAGGCTTTCTTT. Protein: CSGGRHTEAFF.

Ten or more counts support this clonotype. The J gene is TRBJ2-5, the V gene TRBV7-9; D remains ambiguous. Trimming shortened V by 7 bases and J by 1 base, and 19 bases separated the two germline ends. CDR1 SEHNR and CDR2 FQNEAQ come from the germline V gene (reference sequence). The CDR3 totals 16 residues. For the CDR3, the DNA is TGTGCCAGCACCTTCCCGTTATCCTGGTCCCAAGAGACCCAGTACTTC. Translating gives CASTFPLSWSQETQYF.

This clonotype was seen at least ten times. This chain joins TRBV7-8 and TRBJ2-7, with D tentatively TRBD2 (5 bases). Germline assignment: CDR1 SGHVS and CDR2 FQNEAQ. The CDR3 length is 15 residues. V lost 1 base and J lost 4, with 14 bases in between. CDR3 region: CASSLESAGRYEQYF. CDR3 nucleotide sequence: TGTGCCAGCAGCTTAGAAAGTGCGGGCCGTTACGAGCAGTACTTC.

Comments on this clonotype: Being one base from a much bigger clone, this may be a read error. This sequence joins TRBV10-2 and TRBJ2-7; D is uncertain. V lost 11 bases and J lost 7, with 15 bases in between. The CDR3 has 11 residues. The germline V gene has CDR1 WSHSY and CDR2 SAAADI. The CDR3 here is CAGFHIREQYF. Here the CDR3 DNA reads TGCGCCGGCTTTCACATTCGTGAGCAGTACTTC.

This clonotype was detected many times. The genes are TRBV10-3 and TRBJ2-7; 8 bases fit TRBD2. Germline V gene lookup returns CDR1 ENHRY and CDR2 SYGVKD. V dropped 0 bases and J dropped 0; count of bases not matched to a gene: 4. The CDR3 totals 16 residues. The chain's CDR3 is CAISESGSGDSYEQYF. The CDR3 DNA sequence: TGTGCCATCAGTGAGTCGGGTAGCGGGGACTCCTACGAGCAGTACTTC.

The V gene is TRBV10-3, the J gene TRBJ2-7; D unclear. The CDR3 spans 12 residues. V dropped 8 bases and J dropped 7 bases, with 15 bases sitting between them. The germline CDR1 and CDR2 sequences are ENHRY and SYGVKD. The CDR3 loop reads CAIGGYDNEQYF. CDR3 DNA sequence: TGTGCCATCGGCGGTTACGACAATGAGCAGTACTTC.

This chain connects TRBV20-1 to TRBJ1-2; a possible D gene is TRBD1 (6 bases). Germline V lookup: CDR1 DFQATT, CDR2 SNEGSKA (reference sequence). V lost 7 bases, J lost 6 bases, and 18 bases lay in between. The CDR3 runs to 13 residues. The CDR3 loop reads CSGGGGAEDGYTF. CDR3 DNA: TGCAGTGGGGGAGGGGGGGCCGAAGATGGCTACACCTTC.